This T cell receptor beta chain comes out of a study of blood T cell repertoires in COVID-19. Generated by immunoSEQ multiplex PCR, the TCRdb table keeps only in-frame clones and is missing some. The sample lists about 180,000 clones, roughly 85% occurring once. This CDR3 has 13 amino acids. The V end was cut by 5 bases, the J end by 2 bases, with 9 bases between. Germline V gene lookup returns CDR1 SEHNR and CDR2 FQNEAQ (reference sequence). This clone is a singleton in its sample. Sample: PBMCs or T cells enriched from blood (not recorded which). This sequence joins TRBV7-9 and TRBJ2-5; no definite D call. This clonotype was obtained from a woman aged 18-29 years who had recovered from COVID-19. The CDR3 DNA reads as TGTGCCAGCAGCAATAGCCTTCAAGAGACCCAGTACTTC. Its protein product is CASSNSLQETQYF.